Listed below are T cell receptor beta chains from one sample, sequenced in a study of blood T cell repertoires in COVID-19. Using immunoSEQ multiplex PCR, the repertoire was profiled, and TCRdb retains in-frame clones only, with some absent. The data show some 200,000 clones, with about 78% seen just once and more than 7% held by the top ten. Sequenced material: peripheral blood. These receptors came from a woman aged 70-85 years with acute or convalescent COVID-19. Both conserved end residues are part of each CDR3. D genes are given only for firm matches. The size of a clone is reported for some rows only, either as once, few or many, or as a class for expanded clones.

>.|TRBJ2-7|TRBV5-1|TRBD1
CASSLEEGGGYEQYF
TGCGCCAGCAGCTTGGAGGAAGGGGGCGGCTACGAGCAGTACTTC
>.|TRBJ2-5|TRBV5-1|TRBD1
CASSRSGTGGETQYF
TGCGCCAGCAGCAGGTCCGGGACAGGGGGAGAGACCCAGTACTTC
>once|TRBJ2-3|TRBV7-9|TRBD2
CASSLVAGGLTDTQYF
TGTGCCAGCAGCTTAGTCGCGGGGGGGCTGACAGATACGCAGTATTTT
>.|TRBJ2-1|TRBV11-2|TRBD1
CASRQTTGQGMGSYNEQFF
TGTGCCAGCAGACAAACTACGGGACAGGGGATGGGCTCCTACAATGAGCAGTTCTTC
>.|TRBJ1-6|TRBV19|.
CASSSYDSNNSPLHF
TGTGCCAGTAGTTCCTACGACAGCAATAATTCACCCCTCCACTTT
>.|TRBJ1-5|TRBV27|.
CASSSVNQPQHF
TGTGCCAGCAGTTCAGTCAATCAGCCCCAGCATTTT
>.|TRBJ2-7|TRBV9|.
CASSPQMGVSYEQYF
TGTGCCAGCAGCCCCCAAATGGGAGTTTCCTACGAGCAGTACTTC
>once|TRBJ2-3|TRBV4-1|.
CASSQDRQSTDTQYF
TGCGCCAGCAGCCAAGATCGTCAGTCTACAGATACGCAGTATTTT
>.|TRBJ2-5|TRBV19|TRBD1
CASRDRGVGETQYF
TGTGCCAGTAGGGACAGGGGAGTGGGGGAGACCCAGTACTTC
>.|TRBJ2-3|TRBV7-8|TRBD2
CASSLSPYSRTSGGADTQYF
TGTGCCAGCAGTCTCAGCCCGTATTCTAGGACTAGCGGGGGGGCAGATACGCAGTATTTT
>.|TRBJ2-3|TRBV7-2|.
CASSLSDTNTQYF
TGTGCCAGCAGCTTAAGCGATACGAATACGCAGTATTTT
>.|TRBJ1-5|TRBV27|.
CASSRASNQPQHF
TGTGCCAGCAGCAGGGCTAGCAATCAGCCCCAGCATTTT
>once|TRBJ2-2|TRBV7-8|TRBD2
CASSLTTSGGLTGELFF
TGTGCCAGCAGCTTGACGACTAGCGGGGGACTCACCGGGGAGCTGTTTTTT
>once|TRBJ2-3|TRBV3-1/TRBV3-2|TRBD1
CASSLYGQGSTDTQYF
TGTGCCAGCAGCCTCTATGGACAGGGTAGCACAGATACGCAGTATTTT
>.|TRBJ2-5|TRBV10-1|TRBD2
CASSETTSGETQYF
TGCGCCAGCAGTGAGACTACTAGCGGGGAGACCCAGTACTTC
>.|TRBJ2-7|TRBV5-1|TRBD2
CASSQGSGGAWEQYF
TGCGCCAGCAGCCAGGGGAGCGGGGGGGCATGGGAGCAGTACTTC
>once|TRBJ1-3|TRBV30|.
CAWSVYRQGTLTGNTIYF
TGTGCCTGGAGTGTCTATAGGCAGGGGACGTTGACTGGAAACACCATATATTTT
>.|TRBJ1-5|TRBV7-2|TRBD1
CASSPQGDQPQHF
TGTGCCAGCAGTCCACAGGGGGATCAGCCCCAGCATTTT
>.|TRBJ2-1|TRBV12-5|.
CASGPTGFSYNEQFF
TGTGCTAGTGGCCCTACAGGGTTCTCCTACAATGAGCAGTTCTTC
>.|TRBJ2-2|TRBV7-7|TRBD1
CASSLAGGGTGELFF
TGTGCCAGCAGCTTAGCAGGGGGCGGGACCGGGGAGCTGTTTTTT
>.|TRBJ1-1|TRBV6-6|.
CASSPRGGARALNTEAFF
TGTGCCAGCAGTCCCCGGGGAGGGGCCCGAGCCTTGAACACTGAAGCTTTCTTT
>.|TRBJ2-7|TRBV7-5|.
CVRSPGTFYEQYF
TGTGTCAGAAGCCCCGGGACATTCTACGAGCAGTACTTC
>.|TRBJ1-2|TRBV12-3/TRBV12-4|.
CASSYTNYGYTF
TGTGCCAGCAGTTATACTAACTATGGCTACACCTTC
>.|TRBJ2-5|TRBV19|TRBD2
CASRRLAGGRAETQYF
TGTGCCAGTAGAAGGCTAGCGGGGGGCCGAGCTGAGACCCAGTACTTC
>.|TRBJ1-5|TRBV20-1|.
CSARSLGPQHF
TGCAGTGCTAGGAGCCTCGGGCCCCAGCATTTT
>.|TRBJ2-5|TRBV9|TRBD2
CASSSGMEETQYF
TGTGCCAGCAGTAGCGGGATGGAGGAGACCCAGTACTTC
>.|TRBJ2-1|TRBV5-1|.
CASSLGLERSQEQFF
TGCGCCAGCAGCTTGGGCCTAGAGAGGAGTCAGGAGCAGTTCTTC
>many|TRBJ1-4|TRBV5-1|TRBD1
CASSPTGQVNEKLFF
TGCGCCAGCAGCCCGACGGGACAGGTTAATGAAAAACTGTTTTTT
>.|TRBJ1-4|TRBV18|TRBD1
CASSPGPGQGGEKLFF
TGTGCCAGCTCACCAGGACCGGGACAGGGAGGAGAAAAACTGTTTTTT
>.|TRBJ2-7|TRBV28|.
CASSSPKGVRPYEQYF
TGTGCCAGCAGCTCCCCCAAGGGGGTAAGACCTTACGAGCAGTACTTC
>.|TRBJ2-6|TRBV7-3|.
CASSPGIAGANVLTF
TGTGCCAGCAGCCCCGGGATTGCTGGGGCCAACGTCCTGACTTTC
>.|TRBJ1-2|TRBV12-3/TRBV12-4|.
CASSYGAGYTF
TGTGCCAGCAGTTATGGAGCTGGCTACACCTTC
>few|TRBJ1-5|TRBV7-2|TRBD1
CASSTTGGYNQPQHF
TGTGCCAGCAGCACCACAGGGGGCTACAATCAGCCCCAGCATTTT
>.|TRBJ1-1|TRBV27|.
CASSQRENTEAFF
TGTGCCAGCAGTCAACGGGAGAACACTGAAGCTTTCTTT
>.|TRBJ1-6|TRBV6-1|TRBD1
CASSASGTGATNSPLHF
TGTGCCAGCAGTGCTTCCGGGACAGGGGCGACGAATTCACCCCTCCACTTT
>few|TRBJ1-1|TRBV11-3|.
CASSLGADTEAFF
TGTGCCAGCAGCTTAGGGGCAGACACTGAAGCTTTCTTT
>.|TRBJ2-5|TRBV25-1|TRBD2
CASSEGLAVETQYF
TGTGCCAGCAGTGAAGGACTAGCGGTAGAGACCCAGTACTTC
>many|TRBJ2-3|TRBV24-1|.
CATSDPGLKSTDTQYF
TGTGCCACCAGTGATCCTGGACTTAAAAGCACAGATACGCAGTATTTT
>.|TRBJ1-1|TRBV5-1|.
CASSPNWAGDNTEAFF
TGCGCCAGCAGCCCTAATTGGGCAGGCGATAACACTGAAGCTTTCTTT
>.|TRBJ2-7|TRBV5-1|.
CASSSAYEQYF
TGCGCCAGCAGCTCTGCCTACGAGCAGTACTTC